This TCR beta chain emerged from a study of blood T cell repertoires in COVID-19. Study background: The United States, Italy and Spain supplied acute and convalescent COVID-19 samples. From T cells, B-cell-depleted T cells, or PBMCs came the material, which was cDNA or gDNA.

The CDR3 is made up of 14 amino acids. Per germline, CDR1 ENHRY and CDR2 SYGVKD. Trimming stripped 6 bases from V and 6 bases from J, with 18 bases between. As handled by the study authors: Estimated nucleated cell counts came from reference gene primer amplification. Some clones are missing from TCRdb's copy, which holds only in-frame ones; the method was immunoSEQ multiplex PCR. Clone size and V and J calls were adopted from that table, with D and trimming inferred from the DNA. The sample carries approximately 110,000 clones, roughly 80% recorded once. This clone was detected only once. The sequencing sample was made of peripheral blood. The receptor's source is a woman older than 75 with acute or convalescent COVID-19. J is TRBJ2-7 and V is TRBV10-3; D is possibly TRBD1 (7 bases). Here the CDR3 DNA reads TGTGCCATCAGGGACAGGAGGGCCAGCTCCGAGCAGTACTTC. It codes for CAIRDRRASSEQYF.